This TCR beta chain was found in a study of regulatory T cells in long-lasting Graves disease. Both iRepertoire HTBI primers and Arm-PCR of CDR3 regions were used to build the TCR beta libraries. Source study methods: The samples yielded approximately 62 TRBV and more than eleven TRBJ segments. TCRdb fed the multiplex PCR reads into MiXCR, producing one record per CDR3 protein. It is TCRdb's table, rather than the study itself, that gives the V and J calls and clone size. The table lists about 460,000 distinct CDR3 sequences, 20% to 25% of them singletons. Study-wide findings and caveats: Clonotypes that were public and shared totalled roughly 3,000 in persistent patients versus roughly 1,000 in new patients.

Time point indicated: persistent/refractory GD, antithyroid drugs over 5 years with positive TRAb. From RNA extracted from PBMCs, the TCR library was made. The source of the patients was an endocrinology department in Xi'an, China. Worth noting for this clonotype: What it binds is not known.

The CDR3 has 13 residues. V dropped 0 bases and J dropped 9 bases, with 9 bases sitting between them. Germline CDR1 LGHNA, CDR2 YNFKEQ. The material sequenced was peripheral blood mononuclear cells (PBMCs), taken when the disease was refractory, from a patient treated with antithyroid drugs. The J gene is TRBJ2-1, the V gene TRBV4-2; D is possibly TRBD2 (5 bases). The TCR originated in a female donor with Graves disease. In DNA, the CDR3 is TGTGCCAGCAGCCAAGATCTTGGAGGTGAGCAGTTCTTC. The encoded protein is CASSQDLGGEQFF.